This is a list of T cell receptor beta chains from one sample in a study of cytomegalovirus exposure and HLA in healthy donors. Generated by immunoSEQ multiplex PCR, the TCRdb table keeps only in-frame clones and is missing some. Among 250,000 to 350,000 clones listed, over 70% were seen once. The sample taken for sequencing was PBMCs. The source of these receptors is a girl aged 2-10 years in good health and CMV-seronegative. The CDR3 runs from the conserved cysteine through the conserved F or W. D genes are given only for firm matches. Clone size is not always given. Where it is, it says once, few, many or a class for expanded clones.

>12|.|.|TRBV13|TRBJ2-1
TGTGCCAGCAGCCCGGGTCGCAATGAGCAGTTCTTC
CASSPGRNEQFF
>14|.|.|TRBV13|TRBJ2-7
TGTGCCAGCAGCCCCCAGGGTGCTCCCTACGAGCAGTACTTC
CASSPQGAPYEQYF
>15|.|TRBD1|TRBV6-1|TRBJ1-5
TGTGCCAGCAGCCTTGACAGGGGGCTAAATCAGCCCCAGCATTTT
CASSLDRGLNQPQHF
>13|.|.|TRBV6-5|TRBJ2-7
TGTGCCAGCAGTTATTCGGCGGGCTACGAGCAGTACTTC
CASSYSAGYEQYF
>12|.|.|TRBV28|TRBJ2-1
TGTGCCAGCAGGGGTCTAGCCAATGAGCAGTTCTTC
CASRGLANEQFF
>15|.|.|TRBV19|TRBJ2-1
TGTGCCAGTAGCCGACTAGGTATCTCCTACAATGAGCAGTTCTTC
CASSRLGISYNEQFF
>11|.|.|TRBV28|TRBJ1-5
TGTGCCAGCAGTCCCCAGGGGCCCCAGCATTTT
CASSPQGPQHF
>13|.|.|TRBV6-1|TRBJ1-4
TGTGCCAGCAGTGGAACTGGAGAGCGGAAACTGTTTTTT
CASSGTGERKLFF
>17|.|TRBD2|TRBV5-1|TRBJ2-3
TGCGCCAGCAGCTTGGGGGCGGGAGCGAGCCGTACAGGTACGCAGTATTTT
CASSLGAGASRTGTQYF
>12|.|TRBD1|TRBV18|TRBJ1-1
TGTGCCAGTGCAGGGGGCCGGTTTGAAGCTTTCTTT
CASAGGRFEAFF
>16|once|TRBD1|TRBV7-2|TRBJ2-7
TGTGCCAGCAGCTTGGGCCGGGACAGAGCTTCCTACGAGCAGTACTTC
CASSLGRDRASYEQYF
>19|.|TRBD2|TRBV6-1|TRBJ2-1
TGTGCCAGCAGTGGAGGGGGGAAGCCGGGACTAGCGGGTGACAATGAGCAGTTCTTC
CASSGGGKPGLAGDNEQFF
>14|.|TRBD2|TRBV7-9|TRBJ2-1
TGTGCCAGCAGCCGCCCCACGACTAGCGTCGAGCAGTTCTTC
CASSRPTTSVEQFF
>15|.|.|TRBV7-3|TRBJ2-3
TGTGCCAGCAGCTATAGCCCCGTCAGCACAGATACGCAGTATTTT
CASSYSPVSTDTQYF
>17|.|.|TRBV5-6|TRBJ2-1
TGTGCCAGCAGCTTACCGAATAGCGGTAGCTCCTACAATGAGCAGTTCTTC
CASSLPNSGSSYNEQFF
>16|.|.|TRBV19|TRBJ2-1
TGTGCCAGTAGTATAGAAGGTACAGGATTCTACAATGAGCAGTTCTTC
CASSIEGTGFYNEQFF
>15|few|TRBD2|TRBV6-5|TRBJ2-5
TGTGCCAGCAGTTACAATGGACTAGCGGGAGAGACCCAGTACTTC
CASSYNGLAGETQYF
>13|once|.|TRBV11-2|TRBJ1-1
TGTGCCAGCAGCCCCCAGGGCTACACTGAAGCTTTCTTT
CASSPQGYTEAFF
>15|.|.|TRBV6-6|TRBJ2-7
TGTGCCAGCAGTTACCTTCCGGGACACCCCTACGAGCAGTACTTC
CASSYLPGHPYEQYF
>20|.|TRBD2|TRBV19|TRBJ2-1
TGTGCCAGTAGTATTGGTAACCCGGGACTAGCGGGGGGCTCCTACAATGAGCAGTTCTTC
CASSIGNPGLAGGSYNEQFF
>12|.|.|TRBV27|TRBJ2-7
TGTGCCAGCAGTTTCCACACCTACGAGCAGTACTTC
CASSFHTYEQYF
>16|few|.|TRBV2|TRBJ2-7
TGTGCCAGCAGAGAAAGGAGGGGACAGAACTCCTACGAGCAGTACTTC
CASRERRGQNSYEQYF
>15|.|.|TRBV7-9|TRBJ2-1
TGTGCCAGCAGCTCAGACCCCGACAGCTTCAATGAGCAGTTCTTC
CASSSDPDSFNEQFF
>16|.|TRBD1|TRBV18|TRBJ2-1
TGTGCCAGCTCATCCGAGACAGGGGGGGCCTACAATGAGCAGTTCTTC
CASSSETGGAYNEQFF
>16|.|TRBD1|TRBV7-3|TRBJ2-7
TGTGCCAGCAGCTTAACGGGACAGGGCTCAACCTACGAGCAGTACTTC
CASSLTGQGSTYEQYF
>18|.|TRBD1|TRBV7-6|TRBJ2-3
TGTGCCAGCAGCCCCCTGGGACAGCCTCGCTTCCTCACAGATACGCAGTATTTT
CASSPLGQPRFLTDTQYF
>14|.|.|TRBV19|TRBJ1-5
TGTGCCAGTCAACAGGGTTCTGGCAATCAGCCCCAGCATTTT
CASQQGSGNQPQHF
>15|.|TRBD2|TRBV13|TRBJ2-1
TGTGCCAGCAGCTTAGGTCGGACTAGCAGAAATGAGCAGTTCTTC
CASSLGRTSRNEQFF
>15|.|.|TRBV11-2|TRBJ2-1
TGTGCCAGCAGCTTAGGCCAGGGGATAACTGATGAGCAGTTCTTC
CASSLGQGITDEQFF